This TCR beta chain was captured by sequencing in a study of CD8 T cells in ankylosing spondylitis. Findings and limits, study-wide: Researchers reportedly found disease-linked clones significantly enriched in matched ankylosing spondylitis synovial fluid.

A note on this clonotype: The antigen is unknown.

One entry per CDR3 protein, called by TCRdb with MiXCR from the 5' RACE reads. The sample holds hundreds of thousands of distinct CDR3 sequences, 20% seen once. This TCR was recovered from a male donor with ankylosing spondylitis or in good health (not recorded which). The sequenced sample consisted of blood, either unsorted or a sorted T cell fraction (not recorded which).

This CDR3 is CASSARDSGNEQYF. DNA for the CDR3: TGTGCCAGCAGCGCCCGGGATTCAGGGAACGAGCAGTACTTC. This chain connects TRBV11-3 to TRBJ2-7, with D tentatively TRBD1 or TRBD2 (5 bases each). Trimming removed 5 bases at V and 5 bases at J, with 16 bases between. Germline-derived CDR1 and CDR2 are SGHNT and YENEEA. The CDR3 covers 14 residues.